The clone carrying this TCR beta chain was detected only a few times. Antigen specificity is unknown. These data are taken from a study of T cells in Graves' hyperthyroidism and ophthalmopathy. RNA transcripts gave rise to amplified TCR beta CDR3 regions. HTBI primers were the set used in a first-round RT-PCR of the TCR CDR3. TCRdb re-called the multiplex PCR reads through MiXCR, storing one row per CDR3 protein. The sample comprises about 290,000 distinct CDR3 sequences, about 16% of which are singletons, and around 30% rests with the top ten. Those patients with uncontrolled infection, other autoimmune disease, pregnancy or lactation were excluded. Orbital computed tomography and thyroid ultrasound, together with serum TRAb and thyroxine and clinical symptoms, were used for diagnoses. This CDR3 contains 17 residues. CDR1 and CDR2 from the germline V gene are SGHTA and FQGTGA. The V and J ends lost 10 bases and 0 bases, in that order; junction bases with no gene match: 16.

Study-level results: Blood also showed most of the thyroid clonotypes that were expanded above 0.001.

The receptor was derived from a woman between 50 and 59 years old with Graves' hyperthyroidism that later progressed to Graves' ophthalmopathy. Source material: blood. The V call is TRBV7-3, the J call TRBJ1-2, with 8 positions matching TRBD1. The CDR3 sequence is CATQTGTGRPSNYGYTF. In DNA, the CDR3 is TGTGCCACCCAAACCGGGACAGGTCGTCCATCTAACTATGGCTACACCTTC.